The rows below give T cell receptor beta chains drawn from one sample of a study of T-cell reconstitution after alpha-beta-depleted transplantation in children. One entry per CDR3 protein results from TCRdb running MiXCR on the PCR reads. The repertoire consists of around 500,000 distinct CDR3 sequences, with more than 20% occurring once and the leading ten covering 13% to 15%. Sequencing used PBMCs, mostly from graft donor cells, obtained 360 days after TCRalphabeta/CD19-depleted stem cell transplant. Source of these receptors: a boy under two years old who had a stem cell transplant for acute myeloid leukemia, so the T cells may come from the graft donor. Both conserved end residues are part of each CDR3. A D gene is named only where the DNA matches it firmly. Part of the rows lack a size; the others show once, few, many or a class for expanded clones.

few,TRBD1,TRBV20-1,17,TRBJ1-4,TGCAGTGCCTTGGGACAGGCAACCCTAAGTACTAATGAAAAACTGTTTTTT,CSALGQATLSTNEKLFF
many,-,TRBV5-1,14,TRBJ2-1,TGCGCCAGCAGCTCGGGGGTATCCTACAATGAGCAGTTCTTC,CASSSGVSYNEQFF
few,TRBD2,TRBV20-1,18,TRBJ2-1,TGCAGTGCTAGAGAGGGCCTCAAACTAGCGGGGGGCTACAATGAGCAGTTCTTC,CSAREGLKLAGGYNEQFF
few,TRBD1,TRBV5-1,12,TRBJ2-7,TGCGCCAGCAGATTGGACAGGACCGAGCAGTACTTC,CASRLDRTEQYF
few,-,TRBV6-2/TRBV6-3,12,TRBJ2-1,TGTGCCAGCAGTTATCTGCCCGACTGGCAGTTCTTC,CASSYLPDWQFF
-,TRBD2,TRBV4-3,16,TRBJ2-5,TGCGCCAGCAGCCTTGGACTAGCTGGGGGGGGCGAGACCCAGTACTTC,CASSLGLAGGGETQYF
-,TRBD2,TRBV29-1,17,TRBJ2-5,TGCAGCTTCCCGCTCAGGACTAGCGGTGGGGGGCAAGAGACCCAGTACTTC,CSFPLRTSGGGQETQYF
-,TRBD1,TRBV6-5,15,TRBJ2-3,TGTGCCAGCAGTTACTCTGGGACAGGTCGAGATACGCAGTATTTT,CASSYSGTGRDTQYF
few,TRBD1,TRBV14,15,TRBJ2-1,TGTGCCAGCAGACAAACAGGGGCGAGATACAATGAGCAGTTCTTC,CASRQTGARYNEQFF
-,TRBD2,TRBV20-1,15,TRBJ2-1,TGCAGTGCCTCGGGGGGATCCCTCCCCTACAATGAGCAGTTCTTC,CSASGGSLPYNEQFF
few,-,TRBV15,12,TRBJ1-2,TGTGCCACCAGCGAGACAGACTATGGCTACACCTTC,CATSETDYGYTF
-,-,TRBV25-1,12,TRBJ2-7,TGTGCCAGCAGCCAACAGGGTTGGGAGCAGTACTTC,CASSQQGWEQYF
-,-,TRBV11-2,14,TRBJ1-2,TGTGCCAGCAGCTTAGCAGGGGATACTTATGGCTACACCTTC,CASSLAGDTYGYTF
many,-,TRBV12-3/TRBV12-4,14,TRBJ1-5,TGTGCCAGCGGACCAGGGACAAGGGGTCAGCCCCAGCATTTT,CASGPGTRGQPQHF
-,-,TRBV30,14,TRBJ2-6,TGTGCCTGGAGTACGGGAGATGGGGCCAACGTCCTGACTTTC,CAWSTGDGANVLTF
few,TRBD2,TRBV6-1,15,TRBJ2-1,TGTGCCAGCACCCTCCTAGCGGGATCCTACAATGAGCAGTTCTTC,CASTLLAGSYNEQFF
many,TRBD1,TRBV10-3,16,TRBJ1-1,TGTGCCATCACGCGACTTCGGGGACAGACGAACACTGAAGCTTTCTTT,CAITRLRGQTNTEAFF
-,TRBD1,TRBV7-9,17,TRBJ1-3,TGTGCCAGCAGCTTTTCGCCCGTGGGACAGGGAGGACACACCATATATTTT,CASSFSPVGQGGHTIYF
many,-,TRBV29-1,13,TRBJ2-3,TGCAGCGTTGAAGTGCCCTACACAGATACGCAGTATTTT,CSVEVPYTDTQYF
many,-,TRBV12-3/TRBV12-4,15,TRBJ1-5,TGTGCCAGCAGTCCTACTCGACGGATCAATCAGCCCCAGCATTTT,CASSPTRRINQPQHF
many,-,TRBV29-1,14,TRBJ1-5,TGCAGCGTTGGCAATCCCAATAAAGGGGAGCTTATGCATTTT,CSVGNPNKGELMHF
few,TRBD2,TRBV4-3,17,TRBJ2-2,TGCGCCAGCAGCCAAGGATCTCTAGCGGCAAACACCGGGGAGCTGTTTTTT,CASSQGSLAANTGELFF
-,-,TRBV7-8,13,TRBJ1-5,TGTGCCAGCAGCCGGGGACGGAGGCAGCCCCAGCATTTT,CASSRGRRQPQHF
many,TRBD1,TRBV2,14,TRBJ1-2,TGTGCCAGCAGTCCACGGGACAGGGAATTTCGCTACACCTTC,CASSPRDREFRYTF
-,TRBD2,TRBV29-1,14,TRBJ2-5,TGCAGCGTGGGGCCTAGCGGGGGGGCAGAGACCCAGTACTTC,CSVGPSGGAETQYF
many,TRBD2,TRBV20-1,14,TRBJ2-5,TGCAGTGCTCGAGGACTAGCGTGGGGAGAGACCAAGTACTTC,CSARGLAWGETKYF
-,-,TRBV5-1,16,TRBJ1-2,TGCGCCAGCAGTCCTGGGCTTTCTCAGGTGATCTATGGCTACACCTTC,CASSPGLSQVIYGYTF
-,-,TRBV15,15,TRBJ2-3,TGTGCCACCAGCAGAGATTCAGGCCACACAGATACGCAGTATTTT,CATSRDSGHTDTQYF
many,-,TRBV27,16,TRBJ2-1,TGTGCCAGCAGTTTGTCCCGCCACCCGATTCGCGATGAGCAGTTCTTC,CASSLSRHPIRDEQFF
many,-,TRBV20-1,15,TRBJ2-1,TGCAGTGCTAGAGATTGGGGGGTCTCCTACAATGAGCAGTTCTTC,CSARDWGVSYNEQFF
few,-,TRBV7-2,13,TRBJ1-1,TGTGCCAGCAGCGCCCGGGAACACTATGAAGCTTTCTTT,CASSAREHYEAFF
-,-,TRBV20-1,13,TRBJ2-1,TGCAGTGCTAGTGAGGGTCGGAACAATGAGCAGTTCTTC,CSASEGRNNEQFF
-,-,TRBV28,13,TRBJ1-5,TGTGCCAGCAGTTTACTGATCAATCAGCCCCAGCATTTT,CASSLLINQPQHF
many,TRBD2,TRBV20-1,14,TRBJ2-3,TGCAGTGCTTTTGGACTAGCGGGGGCAGATACGCAGTATTTT,CSAFGLAGADTQYF
-,-,TRBV7-9,16,TRBJ2-1,TGTGCCAGCAGCCCGACTCCAATCACTAGTCCCAATGAGCAGTTCTTC,CASSPTPITSPNEQFF
many,-,TRBV7-9,12,TRBJ1-1,TGTGCCAGCAGCGGTACCGGGCCTGAAGCTTTCTTT,CASSGTGPEAFF
few,-,TRBV12-3/TRBV12-4,13,TRBJ1-1,TGTGCCAGCAGCGGAGACACTAACACTGAAGCTTTCTTT,CASSGDTNTEAFF
-,-,TRBV12-3/TRBV12-4,11,TRBJ1-2,TGTGCCGTAGGGGCCGGGTATGGCTACACCTTC,CAVGAGYGYTF
few,TRBD2,TRBV7-6,16,TRBJ2-1,TGTGCCAGCAGCACCCGACTAGCGGGGAGCTACAATGAGCAGTTCTTC,CASSTRLAGSYNEQFF
few,-,TRBV12-3/TRBV12-4,16,TRBJ2-1,TGTGCCAGCAGTTTATTGCGGGACAGCTGGGGGAATGAGCAGTTCTTC,CASSLLRDSWGNEQFF
many,TRBD2,TRBV12-3/TRBV12-4,14,TRBJ2-1,TGTGCCAGCGGGGGGGATGCCCCCTACAATGAGCAGTTCTTC,CASGGDAPYNEQFF
-,-,TRBV19,14,TRBJ2-5,TGTGCCAGTAGTAATGCCCCGATACAAGAGACCCAGTACTTC,CASSNAPIQETQYF
few,-,TRBV20-1,16,TRBJ2-2,TGCAGTGCTAGAGAGACATCCACTTCGAACACCGGGGAGCTGTTTTTT,CSARETSTSNTGELFF
-,-,TRBV9,14,TRBJ1-2,TGTGCCAGCAGCGTTTACGGAGCTAACTATGGCTACACCTTC,CASSVYGANYGYTF